This is a list of T cell receptor beta chains from one sample in a study of T cells in Graves' hyperthyroidism and ophthalmopathy. TCRdb used MiXCR to reprocess the multiplex PCR reads, holding one entry per CDR3 protein. Counted here are some 560,000 distinct CDR3 sequences, around 15% occurring once; the ten biggest clones make up roughly 13%. Material for sequencing was blood. These receptors were collected from a woman in her forties with Graves' hyperthyroidism. Both conserved end residues are part of each CDR3. A D gene is named only where the DNA matches it firmly. Clone size is stated in some rows and not others, as once, few, many or a class when expanded.

CDR3 length	V gene	clone size	D gene	J gene	CDR3 protein	CDR3 DNA
12	TRBV29-1	many	-	TRBJ2-5	CSVLRGGETQYF	TGCAGCGTCCTACGAGGTGGGGAGACCCAGTACTTC
14	TRBV5-1	-	TRBD1	TRBJ1-3	CASSSTGTGNTIYF	TGCGCCAGCAGCTCGACAGGGACTGGAAACACCATATATTTT
13	TRBV10-1	many	TRBD2	TRBJ2-1	CASSESVAGTQFF	TGCGCCAGCAGTGAGTCGGTAGCGGGCACGCAGTTCTTC
17	TRBV5-1	-	TRBD2	TRBJ2-7	CASSLNGLAGETYEQYF	TGTGCCAGCAGCCTAAACGGACTAGCGGGAGAGACCTACGAGCAGTACTTC
14	TRBV2	many	-	TRBJ2-4	CASSKTDRLNIQYF	TGTGCCAGCAGTAAAACTGACAGATTGAACATTCAGTACTTC
14	TRBV5-1	many	-	TRBJ2-7	CASTPRPGWFEQYF	TGCGCCAGCACCCCACGTCCAGGGTGGTTCGAGCAGTACTTC
14	TRBV5-8	many	-	TRBJ2-5	CASSLDTLQETQYF	TGTGCCAGCAGCTTGGACACCCTCCAAGAGACCCAGTACTTC
17	TRBV27	few	TRBD2	TRBJ2-2	CASSPPRASGVPGELFF	TGTGCCAGCAGTCCCCCGCGGGCTAGCGGGGTCCCCGGGGAGCTGTTTTTT
20	TRBV2	many	-	TRBJ2-3	CASSGGGVIYGGMTTDTQYF	TGTGCCAGCAGTGGAGGAGGGGTAATATATGGCGGGATGACTACAGATACGCAGTATTTT
16	TRBV6-1	few	TRBD1	TRBJ1-3	CASSLSLQGTGNTIYF	TGTGCCAGCAGTCTGTCACTACAGGGGACTGGAAACACCATATATTTT
16	TRBV11-2	many	-	TRBJ2-7	CASSLLKAGGADEQYF	TGTGCCAGCAGCTTATTAAAAGCCGGAGGGGCGGACGAGCAGTACTTC
15	TRBV15	-	-	TRBJ2-7	CATGLGSGLHYEQYF	TGTGCCACCGGATTGGGGTCGGGGCTTCACTACGAGCAGTACTTC
15	TRBV27	many	-	TRBJ2-7	CASSAISGHAYEQYF	TGTGCCAGCAGTGCCATTAGCGGCCACGCCTACGAGCAGTACTTC
14	TRBV7-9	many	-	TRBJ2-1	CASSLEGGTIEQFF	TGTGCCAGCAGCTTAGAGGGGGGGACCATTGAGCAGTTCTTC
16	TRBV18	many	TRBD2	TRBJ2-1	CASSPPLAGGLNEQFF	TGTGCCAGCTCACCACCACTAGCGGGAGGGCTTAATGAGCAGTTCTTC
15	TRBV6-1	few	-	TRBJ2-7	CASIQRSGPSYEQYF	TGTGCCAGCATTCAGAGGTCCGGACCATCCTACGAGCAGTACTTC
14	TRBV6-6	-	-	TRBJ2-5	CASSYSRIKSTQYF	TGTGCCAGCAGTTACTCACGGATAAAGTCTACCCAGTACTTC
16	TRBV30	-	TRBD2	TRBJ2-1	CAWSGGSGATYNEQFF	TGTGCCTGGTCCGGGGGGAGCGGGGCTACCTACAATGAGCAGTTCTTC
14	TRBV10-3	many	-	TRBJ1-1	CAILSGGGSTEAFF	TGTGCCATCCTTAGCGGCGGCGGGAGCACTGAAGCTTTCTTT
13	TRBV7-2	few	-	TRBJ2-2	CASSARYTGELFF	TGTGCCAGCAGCGCTAGATACACCGGGGAGCTGTTTTTT
16	TRBV10-3	-	-	TRBJ1-2	CAISESVGRGTYGYTF	TGTGCCATCAGTGAGTCGGTAGGCAGGGGAACATATGGCTACACCTTC
16	TRBV14	-	-	TRBJ2-2	CASSQLATGVPGELFF	TGTGCCAGCAGCCAGCTTGCAACCGGAGTACCCGGGGAGCTGTTTTTT
15	TRBV7-9	few	-	TRBJ1-1	CASSLAGAPITEAFF	TGTGCCAGCAGCTTAGCGGGGGCGCCGATTACTGAAGCTTTCTTT
16	TRBV7-9	few	-	TRBJ2-6	CASSLAPLDGANVLTF	TGTGCCAGCAGCTTAGCACCGCTGGATGGGGCCAACGTCCTGACTTTC
15	TRBV7-2	many	TRBD2	TRBJ2-1	CASSSQGLAYNEQFF	TGTGCCAGCAGCTCCCAGGGACTAGCCTACAATGAGCAGTTCTTC
15	TRBV27	many	-	TRBJ2-5	CASSLGESPQETQYF	TGTGCCAGCAGTTTAGGGGAGAGCCCCCAAGAGACCCAGTACTTC
15	TRBV10-1	-	-	TRBJ2-1	CASSESASMGGEQFF	TGCGCCAGCAGTGAGTCGGCTAGCATGGGGGGTGAGCAGTTCTTC
16	TRBV7-9	-	TRBD1	TRBJ1-2	CASSLTGTGPSNGYTF	TGTGCCAGCAGCTTAACTGGGACAGGGCCTTCGAATGGCTACACCTTC
15	TRBV20-1	many	TRBD1	TRBJ2-3	CSAPWTGDSPDTQYF	TGCAGTGCCCCCTGGACAGGAGACTCCCCGGATACGCAGTATTTT
13	TRBV3-1	few	-	TRBJ2-7	CASSQIGGYEQYF	TGTGCCAGCAGCCAGATCGGTGGGTACGAGCAGTACTTC
17	TRBV5-1	many	-	TRBJ2-2	CASSLDPTGSGTGELFF	TGCGCCAGCAGCTTGGACCCTACAGGGTCCGGCACCGGGGAGCTGTTTTTT
14	TRBV11-2	-	TRBD1	TRBJ1-1	CASSYGQGSAEAFF	TGTGCCAGCAGTTATGGACAGGGTTCGGCTGAAGCTTTCTTT
13	TRBV14	many	-	TRBJ2-1	CASSQASYNEQFF	TGTGCCAGCAGCCAAGCTAGCTACAATGAGCAGTTCTTC
16	TRBV20-1	-	-	TRBJ1-5	CSARETYMGAGQPQHF	TGCAGTGCTAGAGAGACCTACATGGGGGCGGGGCAGCCCCAGCATTTT
16	TRBV28	many	TRBD2	TRBJ2-7	CASSLVPAGGAYEQYF	TGTGCCAGCAGTTTAGTCCCAGCGGGAGGAGCATACGAGCAGTACTTC
15	TRBV5-1	few	-	TRBJ2-2	CASSFSSRDTGELFF	TGCGCCAGCAGCTTTTCTAGCCGCGACACCGGGGAGCTGTTTTTT
15	TRBV28	many	-	TRBJ2-3	CASSFWYFSTDTQYF	TGTGCCAGCAGTTTCTGGTACTTCTCCACAGATACGCAGTATTTT
15	TRBV5-1	many	-	TRBJ2-2	CASSLDRSNTGELFF	TGCGCCAGCAGCTTGGACAGATCGAACACCGGGGAGCTGTTTTTT
14	TRBV9	many	TRBD1	TRBJ1-1	CASSVGTGPAEAFF	TGTGCCAGCAGCGTAGGGACAGGGCCAGCGGAAGCTTTCTTT
15	TRBV6-1	-	TRBD2	TRBJ2-1	CASSPGRNLLNEQFF	TGTGCCAGCAGCCCCGGGAGGAATCTTCTTAATGAGCAGTTCTTC
14	TRBV5-1	-	-	TRBJ2-3	CASSFLGREDTQYF	TGCGCCAGTAGCTTCCTGGGACGGGAAGATACGCAGTATTTT
11	TRBV7-8	many	-	TRBJ2-3	CASSRSDTQYF	TGTGCCAGCAGCCGCTCAGATACGCAGTATTTT
15	TRBV11-3	many	TRBD2	TRBJ2-5	CASSLWLAEEETQYF	TGTGCCAGCAGCTTGTGGCTAGCGGAAGAAGAGACCCAGTACTTC
16	TRBV25-1	once	-	TRBJ2-1	CASSEYGSVAYNEQFF	TGTGCCAGCAGTGAATACGGGTCGGTCGCCTACAATGAGCAGTTCTTC
16	TRBV3-1	few	TRBD1	TRBJ1-5	CASSQGGRQGAQPQHF	TGTGCCAGCAGCCAAGGTGGGAGACAGGGGGCTCAGCCCCAGCATTTT
16	TRBV6-2/TRBV6-3	-	TRBD1	TRBJ2-7	CASSRRWRQGINEQYF	TGTGCCAGCAGCCGGAGGTGGAGACAGGGAATTAACGAGCAGTACTTC
15	TRBV4-1	many	-	TRBJ1-5	CASSQGENSNQPQHF	TGCGCCAGCAGCCAAGGTGAAAATAGCAATCAGCCCCAGCATTTT
13	TRBV19	-	-	TRBJ1-1	CATVGQLSTEAFF	TGTGCCACCGTGGGGCAATTGAGCACTGAAGCTTTCTTT
13	TRBV18	many	-	TRBJ2-7	CASSKQSSYEQYF	TGTGCCAGCTCAAAACAGAGCTCCTACGAGCAGTACTTC
15	TRBV2	many	TRBD1	TRBJ1-1	CASSGGTGLSTEAFF	TGTGCCAGCAGTGGAGGGACAGGGCTTAGCACTGAAGCTTTCTTT
16	TRBV15	few	-	TRBJ1-1	CATSRSGGMGGTEAFF	TGTGCCACCAGCAGAAGCGGAGGGATGGGGGGTACTGAAGCTTTCTTT
15	TRBV29-1	many	TRBD1	TRBJ2-3	CSVAPQGASTDTQYF	TGCAGCGTAGCCCCACAGGGGGCTAGCACAGATACGCAGTATTTT
13	TRBV30	many	TRBD1	TRBJ2-7	CAWWTGPGYEQYF	TGTGCCTGGTGGACAGGGCCCGGCTACGAGCAGTACTTC
13	TRBV29-1	-	TRBD1	TRBJ1-1	CSVVRGPNTEAFF	TGCAGCGTTGTCAGGGGGCCGAACACTGAAGCTTTCTTT
12	TRBV10-3	many	TRBD1	TRBJ2-7	CAAGTGSHEQYF	TGTGCCGCAGGGACAGGGTCCCACGAGCAGTACTTC
14	TRBV10-1	many	-	TRBJ2-7	CASSEYAGTNEQYF	TGCGCCAGCAGTGAGTACGCAGGCACGAACGAGCAGTACTTC
14	TRBV24-1	-	-	TRBJ1-2	CATSGVGEAYGYTF	TGTGCCACCTCGGGAGTAGGGGAGGCCTATGGCTACACCTTC